These 28 T cell receptor beta chains originate from one sample sequenced in a study of neurological immune-mediated disorders. In TCRdb, the 5' RACE reads were re-called with MiXCR into one record per CDR3 protein. This sample yields tens of thousands of distinct CDR3 sequences, of which 20% to 30% are seen a single time; roughly a quarter belongs to the top ten. The material sequenced was PBMCs. These receptor sequences come from a woman in her 70s in good health.

This clonotype was detected many times. The V and J genes are TRBV10-3 and TRBJ2-7; possibly TRBD1 for D (6 bases). Trimming left V 0 bases short and J 5 bases short, with 11 bases between. The CDR3 sequence is 14 residues long. Germline V gives CDR1 ENHRY, CDR2 SYGVKD. CDR3 residues: CAISESVGGDEQYF. CDR3 in DNA: TGTGCCATCAGTGAGTCAGTTGGGGGCGACGAGCAGTACTTC.

This clonotype was seen repeatedly, ten times or more. This sequence joins TRBV2 and TRBJ2-1; 8 nucleotides match TRBD2. The germline gives CDR1 SNHLY, CDR2 FYNNEI. V shed 4 bases and J 13 bases; nucleotides not matched to a gene: 9. This CDR3 is 13 amino acids long. Here the CDR3 reads CASSAISGSPQFF. CDR3 nucleotides: TGTGCCAGCAGTGCCATCAGCGGGAGCCCTCAGTTCTTC.

This clonotype has ten or more counts. The V call is TRBV7-2, the J call TRBJ1-1, with TRBD1 identical over 7 bases. The CDR3 has 15 amino acids. The ends lost 5 bases at V and 1 base at J; junction bases unmatched: 7. Looked up from germline, CDR1 is SGHTA and CDR2 is FQGNSA. The CDR3 here is CASSIRQGPNTEAFF. The DNA of the CDR3 is TGTGCCAGCAGCATAAGACAGGGACCGAACACTGAAGCTTTCTTT.

This clonotype was recorded only once. The chain carries TRBV2 and TRBJ2-7, with 8 bases aligning to TRBD1. The germline CDR1 and CDR2 sequences are SNHLY and FYNNEI. Losses at the gene ends were 7 bases for V and 5 bases for J; bases not matched to a gene: 10. This CDR3 spans 14 amino acids. The CDR3 nucleotides are TGTGCCAGCACCCGTCGGACAGGGAGGCACGAGCAGTACTTC. Protein sequence: CASTRRTGRHEQYF.

V gene TRBV5-1 combines with J gene TRBJ2-5; TRBD1 is a possible D gene (6 bases). Germline V gives CDR1 SGHRS, CDR2 YFSETQ. The CDR3 runs 13 residues. Trimming took 4 bases from V and 4 from J, leaving 11 bases between them. This CDR3 reads CASSQETGETQYF. The CDR3 region has the DNA TGCGCCAGCAGCCAGGAGACAGGAGAGACCCAGTACTTC.

This clonotype was found many times. This chain uses TRBV7-9 with TRBJ2-7; D gene unclear. CDR3 length: 14 residues. Trimming left V 4 bases short and J 2 bases short, with 12 bases between. The germline V gene has CDR1 SEHNR and CDR2 FQNEAQ (reference sequence). CDR3 protein: CASSSVTTPYEQYF. The CDR3 coding sequence is TGTGCCAGCAGCTCAGTGACAACCCCCTACGAGCAGTACTTC.

This clonotype has a count of ten or more. J is TRBJ1-3 and V is TRBV5-1; D call uncertain. Germline CDR1 SGHRS, CDR2 YFSETQ. CDR3 length equals 16 residues. The ends were cut back, 1 base at V and 0 bases at J, with 11 bases in the middle. This CDR3 is CASSLQPSYSGNTIYF. For the CDR3, the DNA is TGCGCCAGCAGCTTGCAACCGTCTTACTCTGGAAACACCATATATTTT.

The chain is built from TRBV6-5 and TRBJ2-2; TRBD2 might be the D (6 bases). CDR1 MNHEY and CDR2 SVGAGI come from the germline V gene. The CDR3 loop spans 15 amino acids. Trimming cost V 8 bases and J 3 bases, with 16 bases left between them. In DNA form, the CDR3 reads TGTGCCAGCGCCCCGGGACTGGGGGACACCGGGGAGCTGTTTTTT. Protein sequence: CASAPGLGDTGELFF.

The V and J genes are TRBV7-8 and TRBJ2-3, with D hard to call. Germline V gives CDR1 SGHVS, CDR2 FQNEAQ. V was shortened by 5 bases and J by 4 bases, with 10 bases between the two germline ends. This CDR3 contains 13 residues. CDR3 protein: CASSLPSPDTQYF. In DNA form, the CDR3 reads TGTGCCAGCAGCCTGCCCTCCCCAGATACGCAGTATTTT.

J is TRBJ1-5 and V is TRBV7-9; D unclear. The germline V and J ends were trimmed by 5 bases and 3 bases, with 11 bases remaining between them. Germline V gives CDR1 SEHNR, CDR2 FQNEAQ (reference sequence). The CDR3 spans 14 residues. The DNA for the CDR3 is TGTGCCAGCAGCCTAAGTTCGGCCAATCAGCCCCAGCATTTT. As protein: CASSLSSANQPQHF.

The chain combines TRBV29-1 with TRBJ2-1; no firm D call. The CDR3 is 12 residues long. CDR1 SQVTM and CDR2 ANQGSEA come from the germline V gene. The germline V and J ends were trimmed by 6 bases and 9 bases, with 15 bases remaining between them. The CDR3 reads CSVAKDSREQFF. CDR3 coding DNA: TGCAGCGTCGCGAAGGATAGTCGTGAGCAGTTCTTC.

This clonotype has a count of ten or more. V is TRBV5-5 and J is TRBJ2-3, with 12 bases matching TRBD2. From germline, CDR1 is SGHKS and CDR2 YYEKEE (reference sequence). The V and J ends lost 2 bases and 4 bases, in that order; junction bases with no gene match: 14. The CDR3 length is 19 residues. The chain's CDR3 is CASSFRLAGATAAADTQYF. Here the CDR3 DNA reads TGTGCCAGCAGCTTCCGACTAGCGGGAGCTACCGCAGCGGCAGATACGCAGTATTTT.

This clonotype showed up just a few times. This rearrangement joins TRBV4-3 to TRBJ2-7, with 8 bases lining up with TRBD2. The CDR3 runs 17 residues. V shed 4 bases and J 0 bases; nucleotides not matched to a gene: 11. The germline gives CDR1 LGHNA, CDR2 YSLEER. The CDR3 reads CASSPDWTGGSSYEQYF. CDR3 sequence (DNA): TGCGCCAGCAGCCCAGACTGGACGGGAGGGAGCTCCTACGAGCAGTACTTC.

This chain uses TRBV6-6 with TRBJ1-5; TRBD1 matches 7 bases. Germline CDR1 reads MNHNY; CDR2 reads SVGAGI (reference sequence). V lost 4 bases, J lost 3 bases, and 6 bases stayed unmatched. This CDR3 contains 15 residues. The CDR3 coding sequence is TGTGCCAGCAGTTGGAGTGACAGGGCCAATCAGCCCCAGCATTTT. It encodes CASSWSDRANQPQHF.

The rearrangement links TRBV7-2 to TRBJ2-3; TRBD2 might be the D (6 bases). V was shortened by 5 bases and J by 0 bases, with 15 bases between the two germline ends. The CDR3 runs to 16 residues. Germline-derived CDR1 and CDR2 are SGHTA and FQGNSA. CDR3 bases: TGTGCCAGCAGCAACCGGGCTAGCGCCAGCACAGATACGCAGTATTTT. Translation: CASSNRASASTDTQYF.

The chain links TRBV18 to TRBJ1-2; 8 bases are a match to TRBD1. CDR1 and CDR2 (germline): KGHSH, LQKENI. The CDR3 length is 16 residues. Unmatched junction bases numbered 12, after V lost 3 bases and J lost 6 bases. CDR3 loop: CASSPSRPGGLNGYTF. The DNA of the CDR3 is TGTGCCAGCTCACCTTCCCGACCAGGGGGCCTTAATGGCTACACCTTC.

This clonotype was detected many times. This rearrangement joins TRBV20-1 to TRBJ2-5; D possibly uses TRBD1 or TRBD2 (5 bases each). The CDR3 consists of 13 residues. The ends were cut back, 1 base at V and 4 bases at J, with 10 bases in the middle. Germline V gene data show CDR1 as DFQATT and CDR2 as SNEGSKA (reference sequence). In DNA, the CDR3 is TGCAGTGCTAGAGGATGGGGGTCAGAGACCCAGTACTTC. Encoded protein: CSARGWGSETQYF.

About this clonotype itself: This may arise from a read error, as a much more abundant clone is one base away. This sequence joins TRBV5-1 and TRBJ2-6; D is perhaps TRBD1 or TRBD2 (5 bases each). The germline V gene has CDR1 SGHRS and CDR2 YFSETQ. Deletions cut 2 bases from V and 2 bases from J, with 17 bases between. The CDR3 is 18 amino acids. CDR3 DNA: TGCGCCAGCAGCTTCGGGACGGGTCTAAGCGCTGGGGCCAACGTCCTGACTTTC. Translating it yields CASSFGTGLSAGANVLTF.

This clonotype has a count of ten or more. The chain has TRBV7-2 and TRBJ2-5, with 9 bases fitting TRBD1. V lost 1 base, J lost 1 base, and 7 bases stayed unmatched. From germline, CDR1 is SGHTA and CDR2 FQGNSA. The CDR3 covers 17 residues. CDR3 amino acids: CASSLGSPTGGQETQYF. The CDR3 nucleotides are TGTGCCAGCAGCTTAGGGAGCCCGACAGGGGGCCAAGAGACCCAGTACTTC.

Only a few counts were recorded for this clonotype. V and J are TRBV4-3 and TRBJ2-1; 8 bases fit TRBD2. Germline V CDR1 and CDR2: LGHNA, YSLEER. The CDR3 length is 15 residues. V was clipped by 0 bases and J by 7 bases; unmatched bases: 5. The CDR3 loop is CASSQDGGRLNEQFF. For the CDR3, the DNA is TGCGCCAGCAGCCAAGACGGCGGGAGGTTGAATGAGCAGTTCTTC.

This clonotype was counted many times. The genes are TRBV5-1 and TRBJ2-3; D is unresolved. The germline V gene has CDR1 SGHRS and CDR2 YFSETQ. Trimming left V 5 bases short and J 4 bases short, with 14 bases between. The CDR3 is 14 residues long. The CDR3 here is CASRTLTEADTQYF. Here the CDR3 DNA reads TGCGCCAGCAGGACCCTGACTGAGGCAGATACGCAGTATTTT.

In its sample, this clonotype was seen many times. J is TRBJ2-5 and V is TRBV6-2 or TRBV6-3; maybe TRBD2 (6 bases). Germline V gene data show CDR1 as MNHEY and CDR2 as SVGEGT. Trimming left V 2 bases short and J 1 base short, with 8 bases between. CDR3 length: 14 amino acids. CDR3 region: CASSYRETQETQYF. As DNA, the CDR3 is TGTGCCAGCAGTTACCGGGAGACCCAAGAGACCCAGTACTTC.

This clonotype was detected many times. The DNA for the CDR3 is TGTGCCACCAGCAGAGGGGGGGCGGCTGGGGCCAACGTCCTGACTTTC. This sequence encodes CATSRGGAAGANVLTF. The chain is built from TRBV15 and TRBJ2-6; D possibly uses TRBD1 or TRBD2 (6 bases each). Germline CDR1 and CDR2: LNHNV and YYDKDF (reference sequence). The V end lost 1 base, the J end lost 2 bases, and 9 bases lay between the germline ends. The CDR3 extends over 16 amino acids.

V is TRBV20-1 and J is TRBJ2-7; weak D call: TRBD1 (5 bases). The germline V and J ends were trimmed by 6 bases and 6 bases, with 18 bases remaining between them. This CDR3 is 13 amino acids long. Germline values: CDR1 DFQATT, CDR2 SNEGSKA (reference sequence). The DNA for the CDR3 is TGCAGTGCGCGGTGGGTCTCCCAGGGCGAGCAGTACTTC. The encoded protein is CSARWVSQGEQYF.

In its sample, this clonotype was seen many times. This chain connects TRBV20-1 to TRBJ2-1, with 8 bases identical to TRBD1. With 2 bases clipped from V and 4 bases from J, the junction kept 7 bases outside the gene matches. The germline V gene encodes CDR1 DFQATT and CDR2 SNEGSKA (reference sequence). The CDR3 is 15 amino acids. CDR3 in DNA: TGCAGTGCTAGAACCCGGGACAGGATTTACAATGAGCAGTTCTTC. This sequence encodes CSARTRDRIYNEQFF.

This clonotype was counted at least ten times. The chain links TRBV4-2 to TRBJ1-1; D gene ambiguous. Germline lookup yields CDR1 LGHNA and CDR2 YNFKEQ. The CDR3 totals 16 residues. The V end lost 3 bases, the J end lost 1 base, and 15 bases lay between the germline ends. CDR3 coding DNA: TGTGCCAGCAGCCAGTCCTTCGGGATGGGGAACACTGAAGCTTTCTTT. It encodes CASSQSFGMGNTEAFF.

In its sample, this clonotype was seen a few times. The rearrangement joins TRBV18 to TRBJ1-1; no clear D. This CDR3 contains 14 residues. CDR1 KGHSH and CDR2 LQKENI come from the germline V gene. V was cut by 1 base and J by 3 bases, with 9 bases left in between. The CDR3 DNA sequence: TGTGCCAGCTCACCACGGGGTGAGCACACTGAAGCTTTCTTT. It yields the protein CASSPRGEHTEAFF.

This clonotype was observed many times. The genes are TRBV2 and TRBJ2-1, with TRBD2 matching over 7 bases. The V segment lost 6 bases and the J segment 9 bases; nucleotides outside the gene matches: 5. CDR3 length: 12 amino acids. Germline values: CDR1 SNHLY, CDR2 FYNNEI. The CDR3 coding sequence is TGTGCCAGCAGAGGACTAGTCCCTGAGCAGTTCTTC. It translates to CASRGLVPEQFF.